This TCR beta chain was obtained from a study of T cells after yellow fever vaccination. Findings of the study overall: A small proportion of clonotypes was detected in both the CD4 and CD8 compartments.

The CDR3 covers 15 residues. With 3 bases removed from V and 0 bases from J, the gap between germline ends came to 11 bases. The germline V gene has CDR1 DFQATT and CDR2 SNEGSKA (reference sequence). The study made its TCR cDNA through 5'RACE template switching. That step introduced a universal primer site along with UMIs. TCRdb processed the 5' RACE reads anew with MiXCR; each CDR3 protein has one entry. Here the sample spans almost 600,000 distinct CDR3 sequences, approximately 15% being singletons. With regard to this clonotype: Its target is not known.

This receptor was obtained from a man aged 25-45 years who received the YFV17D yellow fever vaccine. The chain uses TRBV20-1 and TRBJ2-2; perhaps TRBD2 as D (5 bases). This specimen consisted of PBMCs, obtained on the day of the yellow fever booster vaccination. The DNA for the CDR3 is TGCAGTGCTAGGCTACAGCGGCCGAACACCGGGGAGCTGTTTTTT. This encodes CSARLQRPNTGELFF.